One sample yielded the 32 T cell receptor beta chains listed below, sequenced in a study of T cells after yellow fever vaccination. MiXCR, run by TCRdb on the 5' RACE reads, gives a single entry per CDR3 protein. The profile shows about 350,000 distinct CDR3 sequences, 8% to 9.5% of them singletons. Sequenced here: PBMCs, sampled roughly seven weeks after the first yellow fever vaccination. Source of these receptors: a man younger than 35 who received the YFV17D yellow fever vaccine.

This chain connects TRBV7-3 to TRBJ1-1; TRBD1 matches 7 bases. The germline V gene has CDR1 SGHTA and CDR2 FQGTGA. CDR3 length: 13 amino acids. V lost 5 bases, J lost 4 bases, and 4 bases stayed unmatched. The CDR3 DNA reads TGTGCCAGCAGCGGACAGGCAGGCACTGAAGCTTTCTTT. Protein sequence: CASSGQAGTEAFF.

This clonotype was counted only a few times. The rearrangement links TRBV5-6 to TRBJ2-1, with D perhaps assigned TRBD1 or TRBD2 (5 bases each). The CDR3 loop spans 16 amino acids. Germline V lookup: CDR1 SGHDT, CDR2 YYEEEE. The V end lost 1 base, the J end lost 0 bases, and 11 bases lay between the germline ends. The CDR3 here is CASSLMWGSSYNEQFF. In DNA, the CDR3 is TGTGCCAGCAGCTTGATGTGGGGGAGCTCCTACAATGAGCAGTTCTTC. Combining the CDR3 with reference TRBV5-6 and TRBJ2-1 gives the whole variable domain DAGVTQSPTHLIKTRGQQVTLRCSPKSGHDTVSWYQQALGQGPQFIFQYYEEEERQRGNFPDRFSGHQFPNYSSELNVNALLLGDSALYLCASSLMWGSSYNEQFFGPGTRLTVL.

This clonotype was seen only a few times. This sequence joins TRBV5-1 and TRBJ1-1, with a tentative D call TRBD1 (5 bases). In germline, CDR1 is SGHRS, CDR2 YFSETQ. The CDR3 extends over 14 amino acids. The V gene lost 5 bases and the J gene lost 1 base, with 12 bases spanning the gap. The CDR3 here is CASRATVENTEAFF. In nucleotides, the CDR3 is TGCGCCAGCAGGGCGACAGTCGAGAACACTGAAGCTTTCTTT.

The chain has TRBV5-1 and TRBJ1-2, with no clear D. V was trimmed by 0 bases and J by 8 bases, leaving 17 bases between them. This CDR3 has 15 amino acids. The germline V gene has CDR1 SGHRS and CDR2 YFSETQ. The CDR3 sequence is CASSLAVAHRTGYTF. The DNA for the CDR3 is TGCGCCAGCAGCTTGGCTGTGGCCCACCGTACGGGCTACACCTTC.

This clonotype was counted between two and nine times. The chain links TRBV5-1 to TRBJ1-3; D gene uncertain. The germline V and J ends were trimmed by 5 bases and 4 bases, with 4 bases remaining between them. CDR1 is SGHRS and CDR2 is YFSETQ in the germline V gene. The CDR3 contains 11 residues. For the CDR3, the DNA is TGCGCCAGCAGACAGGGAAACACCATATATTTT. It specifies CASRQGNTIYF. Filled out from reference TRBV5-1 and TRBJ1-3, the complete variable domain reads KAGVTQTPRYLIKTRGQQVTLSCSPISGHRSVSWYQQTPGQGLQFLFEYFSETQRNKGNFPGRFSGRQFSNSRSEMNVSTLELGDSALYLCASRQGNTIYFGEGSWLTVV.

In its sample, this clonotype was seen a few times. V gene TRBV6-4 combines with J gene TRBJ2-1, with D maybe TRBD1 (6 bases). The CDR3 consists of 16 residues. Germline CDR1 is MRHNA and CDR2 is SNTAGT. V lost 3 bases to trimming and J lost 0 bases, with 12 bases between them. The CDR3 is CASSEMGASSYNEQFF. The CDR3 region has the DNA TGTGCCAGCAGTGAAATGGGGGCGAGCTCCTACAATGAGCAGTTCTTC.

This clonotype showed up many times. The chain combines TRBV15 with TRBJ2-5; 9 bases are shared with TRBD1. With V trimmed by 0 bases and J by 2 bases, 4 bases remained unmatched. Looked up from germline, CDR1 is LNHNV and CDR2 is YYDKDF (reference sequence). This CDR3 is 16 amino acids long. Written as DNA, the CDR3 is TGTGCCACCAGCAGAGATCCACAGGGGGCACAAGAGACCCAGTACTTC. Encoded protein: CATSRDPQGAQETQYF.

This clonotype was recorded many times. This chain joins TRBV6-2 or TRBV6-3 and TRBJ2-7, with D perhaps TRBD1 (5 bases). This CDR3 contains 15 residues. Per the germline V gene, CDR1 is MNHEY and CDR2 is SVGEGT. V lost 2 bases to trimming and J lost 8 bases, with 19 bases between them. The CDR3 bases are TGTGCCAGCAGTTACATCCGGACACCAGACGTGAAGCAGTACTTC. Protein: CASSYIRTPDVKQYF.

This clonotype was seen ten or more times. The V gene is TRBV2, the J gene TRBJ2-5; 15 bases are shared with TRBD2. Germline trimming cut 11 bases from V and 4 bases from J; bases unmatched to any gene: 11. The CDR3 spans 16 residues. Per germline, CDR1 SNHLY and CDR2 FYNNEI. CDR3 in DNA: TGTGCCTCACGCGGGACTAGCGGGGGGCGACGAGAGACCCAGTACTTC. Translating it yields CASRGTSGGRRETQYF.

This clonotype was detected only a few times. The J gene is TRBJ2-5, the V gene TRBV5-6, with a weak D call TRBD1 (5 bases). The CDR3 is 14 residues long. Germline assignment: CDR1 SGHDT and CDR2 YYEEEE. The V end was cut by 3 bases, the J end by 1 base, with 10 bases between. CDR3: CASSSLDTQETQYF. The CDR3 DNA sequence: TGTGCCAGCAGCTCCCTGGACACCCAAGAGACCCAGTACTTC.

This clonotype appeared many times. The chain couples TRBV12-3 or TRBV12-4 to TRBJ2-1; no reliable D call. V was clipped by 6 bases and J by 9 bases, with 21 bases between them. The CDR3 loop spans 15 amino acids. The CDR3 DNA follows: TGTGCCAGCAGACCGGGTTTGACGGTTCTGGGTGAGCAGTTCTTC. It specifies CASRPGLTVLGEQFF.

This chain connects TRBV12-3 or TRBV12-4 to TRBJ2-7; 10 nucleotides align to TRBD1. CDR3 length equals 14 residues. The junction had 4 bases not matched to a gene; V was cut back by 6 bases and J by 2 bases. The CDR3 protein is CASRKTGGTYEQYF. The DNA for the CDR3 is TGTGCCAGCAGGAAGACAGGGGGCACCTACGAGCAGTACTTC.

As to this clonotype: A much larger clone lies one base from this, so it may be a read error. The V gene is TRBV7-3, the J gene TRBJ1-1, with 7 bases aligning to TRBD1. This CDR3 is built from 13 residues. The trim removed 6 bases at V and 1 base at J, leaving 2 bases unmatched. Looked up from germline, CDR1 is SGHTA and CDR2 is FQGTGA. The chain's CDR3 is CASSDRENTEAFF. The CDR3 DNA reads TGTGCCAGCAGTGACAGGGAGAACACTGAAGCTTTCTTT.

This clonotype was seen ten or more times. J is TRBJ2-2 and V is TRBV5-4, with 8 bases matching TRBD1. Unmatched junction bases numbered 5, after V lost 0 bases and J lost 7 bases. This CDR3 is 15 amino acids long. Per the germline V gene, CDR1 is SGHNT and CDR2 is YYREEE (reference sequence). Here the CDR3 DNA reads TGTGCCAGCAGCTTGGGGGGACAGGACCTCGGGGAGCTGTTTTTT. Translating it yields CASSLGGQDLGELFF. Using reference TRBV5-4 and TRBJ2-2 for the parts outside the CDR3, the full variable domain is ETGVTQSPTHLIKTRGQQVTLRCSSQSGHNTVSWYQQALGQGPQFIFQYYREEENGRGNFPPRFSGLQFPNYSSELNVNALELDDSALYLCASSLGGQDLGELFFGEGSRLTVL.

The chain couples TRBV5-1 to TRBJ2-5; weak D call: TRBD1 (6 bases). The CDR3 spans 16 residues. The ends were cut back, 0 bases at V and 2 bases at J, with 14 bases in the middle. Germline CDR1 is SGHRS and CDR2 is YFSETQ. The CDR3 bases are TGCGCCAGCAGCTTGGGGGCAGGGGAATCACAAGAGACCCAGTACTTC. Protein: CASSLGAGESQETQYF.

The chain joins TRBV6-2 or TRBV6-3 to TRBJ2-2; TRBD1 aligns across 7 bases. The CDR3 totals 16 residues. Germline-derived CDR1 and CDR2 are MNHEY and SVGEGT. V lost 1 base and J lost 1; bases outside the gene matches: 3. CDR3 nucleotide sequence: TGTGCCAGCAGTTACTATGGGACAGTGAACACCGGGGAGCTGTTTTTT. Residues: CASSYYGTVNTGELFF.

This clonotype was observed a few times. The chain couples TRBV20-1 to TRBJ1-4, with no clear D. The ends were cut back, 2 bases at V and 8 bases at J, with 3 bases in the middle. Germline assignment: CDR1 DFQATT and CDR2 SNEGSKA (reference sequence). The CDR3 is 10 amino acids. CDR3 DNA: TGCAGTGCTAGACAGGAAAAACTGTTTTTT. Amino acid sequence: CSARQEKLFF.

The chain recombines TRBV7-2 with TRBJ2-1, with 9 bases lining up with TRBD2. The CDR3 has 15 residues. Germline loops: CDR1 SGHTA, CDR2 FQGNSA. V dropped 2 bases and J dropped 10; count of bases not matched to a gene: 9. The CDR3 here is CASSLSAGGHGEQFF. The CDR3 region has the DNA TGTGCCAGCAGCTTATCAGCGGGGGGCCACGGGGAGCAGTTCTTC.

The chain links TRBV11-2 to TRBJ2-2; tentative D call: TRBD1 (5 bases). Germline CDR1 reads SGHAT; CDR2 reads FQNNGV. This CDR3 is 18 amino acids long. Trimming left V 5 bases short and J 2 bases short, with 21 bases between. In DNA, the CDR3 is TGTGCCAGCAGCCCTAGGGCCGGACAACCCCCTAACACCGGGGAGCTGTTTTTT. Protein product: CASSPRAGQPPNTGELFF.

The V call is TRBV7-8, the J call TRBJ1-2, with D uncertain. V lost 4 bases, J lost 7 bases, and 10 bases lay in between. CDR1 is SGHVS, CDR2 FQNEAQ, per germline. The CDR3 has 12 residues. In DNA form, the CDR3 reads TGTGCCAGCAGCTCCTGGCGGGGTGGCTACACCTTC. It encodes CASSSWRGGYTF.

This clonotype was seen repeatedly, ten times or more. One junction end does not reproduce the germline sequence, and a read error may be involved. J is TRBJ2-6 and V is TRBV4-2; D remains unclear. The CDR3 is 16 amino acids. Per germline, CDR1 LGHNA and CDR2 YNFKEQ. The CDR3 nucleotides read TGCGCCAGCAGCCAAGATCTTAGCTCTGGGGCCAACGTCCTGACTTTC. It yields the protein CASSQDLSSGANVLTF.

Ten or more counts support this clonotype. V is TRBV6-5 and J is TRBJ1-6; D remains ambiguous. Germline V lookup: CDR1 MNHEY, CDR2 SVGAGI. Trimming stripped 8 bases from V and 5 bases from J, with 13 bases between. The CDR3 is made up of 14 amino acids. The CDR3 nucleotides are TGTGCCAGCCCTGGTAACGCCGATAATTCACCCCTCCACTTT. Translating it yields CASPGNADNSPLHF.

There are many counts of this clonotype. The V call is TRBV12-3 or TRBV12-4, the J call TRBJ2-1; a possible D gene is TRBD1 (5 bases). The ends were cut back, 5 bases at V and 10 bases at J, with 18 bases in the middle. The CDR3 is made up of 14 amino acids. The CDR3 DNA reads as TGTGCCAGCAGTAGATCCTCGACAGTACGGGAGCAGTTCTTC. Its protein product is CASSRSSTVREQFF.

The CDR3 sequence is CATSRGGEQETQYF. The CDR3, as DNA: TGTGCCACCAGCAGAGGCGGAGAACAAGAGACCCAGTACTTC. The chain recombines TRBV15 with TRBJ2-5; no clear D gene. The CDR3 is made up of 14 amino acids. Germline V gene sequence: CDR1 LNHNV, CDR2 YYDKDF (reference sequence). The ends were cut back, 1 base at V and 2 bases at J, with 8 bases in the middle.

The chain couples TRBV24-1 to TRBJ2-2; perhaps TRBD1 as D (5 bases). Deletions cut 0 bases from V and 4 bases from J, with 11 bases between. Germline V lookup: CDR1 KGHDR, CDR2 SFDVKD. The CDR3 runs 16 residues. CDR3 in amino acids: CATSDLQGVGTGELFF. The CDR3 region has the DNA TGTGCCACCAGTGATTTGCAGGGTGTCGGCACCGGGGAGCTGTTTTTT.

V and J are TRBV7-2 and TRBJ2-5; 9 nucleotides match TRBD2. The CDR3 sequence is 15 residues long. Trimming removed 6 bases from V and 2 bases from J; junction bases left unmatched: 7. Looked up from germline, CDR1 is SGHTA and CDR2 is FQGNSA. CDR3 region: CASRHSGGPQETQYF. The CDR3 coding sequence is TGTGCCAGCAGGCATAGCGGGGGCCCACAAGAGACCCAGTACTTC.

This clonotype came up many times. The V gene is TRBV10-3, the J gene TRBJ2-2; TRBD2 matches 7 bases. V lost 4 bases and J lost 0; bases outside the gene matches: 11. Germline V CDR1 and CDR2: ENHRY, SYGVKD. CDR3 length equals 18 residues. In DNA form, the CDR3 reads TGTGCCATCAGTGCCTCAACGGGGGGTTCGACGAACACCGGGGAGCTGTTTTTT. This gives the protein CAISASTGGSTNTGELFF.

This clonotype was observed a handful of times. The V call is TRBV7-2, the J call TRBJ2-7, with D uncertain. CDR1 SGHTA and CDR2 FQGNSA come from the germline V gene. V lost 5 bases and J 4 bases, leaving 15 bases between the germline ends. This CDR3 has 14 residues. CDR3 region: CASSPINLGYEQYF. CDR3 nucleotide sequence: TGTGCCAGCAGCCCAATAAACTTGGGGTACGAGCAGTACTTC. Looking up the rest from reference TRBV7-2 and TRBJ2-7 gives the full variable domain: GAGVSQSPSNKVTEKGKDVELRCDPISGHTALYWYRQSLGQGLEFLIYFQGNSAPDKSGLPSDRFSAERTGGSVSTLTIQRTQQEDSAVYLCASSPINLGYEQYFGPGTRLTVT.

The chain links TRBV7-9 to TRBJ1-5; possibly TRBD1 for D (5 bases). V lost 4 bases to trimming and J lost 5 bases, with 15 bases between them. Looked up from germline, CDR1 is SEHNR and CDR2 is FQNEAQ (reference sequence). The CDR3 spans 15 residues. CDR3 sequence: CASSSPGELDQPQHF. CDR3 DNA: TGTGCCAGCAGCTCCCCGGGGGAGTTGGATCAGCCCCAGCATTTT.

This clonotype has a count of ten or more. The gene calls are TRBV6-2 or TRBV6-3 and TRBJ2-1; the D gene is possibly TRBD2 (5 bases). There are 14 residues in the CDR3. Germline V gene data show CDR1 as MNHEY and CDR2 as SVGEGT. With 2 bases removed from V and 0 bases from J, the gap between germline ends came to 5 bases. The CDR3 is CASSYGSSYNEQFF. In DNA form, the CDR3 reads TGTGCCAGCAGTTACGGGAGCTCCTACAATGAGCAGTTCTTC.

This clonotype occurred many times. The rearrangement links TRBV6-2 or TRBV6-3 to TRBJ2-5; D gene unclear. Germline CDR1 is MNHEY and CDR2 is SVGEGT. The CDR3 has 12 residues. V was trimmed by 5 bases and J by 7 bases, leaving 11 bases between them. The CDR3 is CASSDPAGTQYF. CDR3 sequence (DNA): TGTGCCAGCAGTGACCCCGCCGGGACCCAGTACTTC.

The CDR3 spells CATSSAGGGRNEKLFF. DNA for the CDR3: TGTGCCACCAGCAGTGCGGGTGGGGGCCGTAATGAAAAACTGTTTTTT. J is TRBJ1-4 and V is TRBV15, with a weak D call TRBD1 (6 bases). Trimming pared 3 bases from V and 4 bases from J, leaving 15 bases between. The CDR3 contains 16 residues. Looked up from germline, CDR1 is LNHNV and CDR2 is YYDKDF (reference sequence). The full variable domain, its missing parts supplied by reference TRBV15 and TRBJ1-4, is DAMVIQNPRYQVTQFGKPVTLSCSQTLNHNVMYWYQQKSSQAPKLLFHYYDKDFNNEADTPDNFQSRRPNTSFCFLDIRSPGLGDTAMYLCATSSAGGGRNEKLFFGSGTQLSVL.